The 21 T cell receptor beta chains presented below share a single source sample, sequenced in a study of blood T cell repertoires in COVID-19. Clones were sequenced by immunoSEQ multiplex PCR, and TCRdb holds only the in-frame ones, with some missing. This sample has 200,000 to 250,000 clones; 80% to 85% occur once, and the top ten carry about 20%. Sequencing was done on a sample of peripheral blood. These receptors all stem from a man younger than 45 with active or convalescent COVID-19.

The CDR3: CASSLSVGLETQYF. CDR3 in DNA: TGTGCCAGCAGTTTATCGGTGGGCCTTGAGACCCAGTACTTC. The V call is TRBV27, the J call TRBJ2-5, with D unresolved. Germline assignment: CDR1 MNHEY and CDR2 SMNVEV (reference sequence). The germline V and J ends were trimmed by 0 bases and 5 bases, with 10 bases remaining between them. The CDR3 loop spans 14 amino acids.

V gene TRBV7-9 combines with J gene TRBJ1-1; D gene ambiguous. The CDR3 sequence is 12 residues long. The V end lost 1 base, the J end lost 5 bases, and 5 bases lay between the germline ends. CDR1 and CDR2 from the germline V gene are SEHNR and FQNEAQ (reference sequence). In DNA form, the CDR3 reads TGTGCCAGCAGCTTAGAGCAAACTGAAGCTTTCTTT. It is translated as CASSLEQTEAFF.

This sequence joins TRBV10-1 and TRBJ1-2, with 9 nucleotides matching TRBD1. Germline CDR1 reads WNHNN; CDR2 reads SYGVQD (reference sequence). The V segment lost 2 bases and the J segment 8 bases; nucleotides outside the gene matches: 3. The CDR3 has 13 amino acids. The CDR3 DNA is TGCGCCAGCAGTGAGGGACAGGGGAGAGGCTACACCTTC. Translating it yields CASSEGQGRGYTF.

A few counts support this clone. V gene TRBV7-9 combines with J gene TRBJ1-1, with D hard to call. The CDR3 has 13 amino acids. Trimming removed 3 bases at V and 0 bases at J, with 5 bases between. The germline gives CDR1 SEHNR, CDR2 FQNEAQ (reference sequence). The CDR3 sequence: CASSLPMNTEAFF. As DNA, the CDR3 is TGTGCCAGCAGCTTGCCTATGAACACTGAAGCTTTCTTT.

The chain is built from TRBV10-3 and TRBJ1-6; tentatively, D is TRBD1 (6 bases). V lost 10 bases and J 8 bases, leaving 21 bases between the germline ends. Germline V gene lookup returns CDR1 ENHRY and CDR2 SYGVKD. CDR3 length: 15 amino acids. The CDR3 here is CATRGGGRFDSPLHF. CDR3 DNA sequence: TGTGCCACCCGGGGAGGGGGAAGGTTCGATTCACCCCTCCACTTT.

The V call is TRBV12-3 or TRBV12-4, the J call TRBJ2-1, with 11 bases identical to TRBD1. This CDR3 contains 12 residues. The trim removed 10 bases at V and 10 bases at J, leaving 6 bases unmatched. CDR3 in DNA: TGTGCCACCGGACAGGGGGCGGGGGAGCAGTTCTTC. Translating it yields CATGQGAGEQFF.

CDR3 nucleotides: TGTGCCACCAGTGGGACAGGAGGTAGCAATCAGCCCCAGCATTTT. It translates to CATSGTGGSNQPQHF. The chain employs TRBV24-1 and TRBJ1-5, with 7 positions matching TRBD1. This CDR3 comprises 15 residues. Germline CDR1 and CDR2: KGHDR and SFDVKD. V was clipped by 5 bases and J by 0 bases; unmatched bases: 3.

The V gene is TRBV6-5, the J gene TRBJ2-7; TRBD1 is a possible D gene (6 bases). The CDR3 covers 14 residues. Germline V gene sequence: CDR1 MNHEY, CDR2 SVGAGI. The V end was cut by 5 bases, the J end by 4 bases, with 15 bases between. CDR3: CASSPRGTQYEQYF. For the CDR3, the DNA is TGTGCCAGCAGTCCAAGGGGGACACAATACGAGCAGTACTTC.

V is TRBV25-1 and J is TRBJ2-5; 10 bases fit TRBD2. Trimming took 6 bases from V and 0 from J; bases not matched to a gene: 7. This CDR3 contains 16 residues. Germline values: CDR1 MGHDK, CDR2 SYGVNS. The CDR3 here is CASSPSSGSNQETQYF. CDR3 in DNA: TGTGCCAGCAGCCCCTCTAGCGGGAGTAACCAAGAGACCCAGTACTTC. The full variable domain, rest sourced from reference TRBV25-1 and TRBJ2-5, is EADIYQTPRYLVIGTGKKITLECSQTMGHDKMYWYQQDPGMELHLIHYSYGVNSTEKGDLSSESTVSRIRTEHFPLTLESARPSHTSQYLCASSPSSGSNQETQYFGPGTRLLVL.

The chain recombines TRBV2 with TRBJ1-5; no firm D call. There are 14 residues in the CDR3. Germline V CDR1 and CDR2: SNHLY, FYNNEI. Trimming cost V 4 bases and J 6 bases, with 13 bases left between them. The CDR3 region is CASSASVAGQPQHF. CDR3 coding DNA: TGTGCCAGCAGTGCTTCGGTAGCGGGTCAGCCCCAGCATTTT.

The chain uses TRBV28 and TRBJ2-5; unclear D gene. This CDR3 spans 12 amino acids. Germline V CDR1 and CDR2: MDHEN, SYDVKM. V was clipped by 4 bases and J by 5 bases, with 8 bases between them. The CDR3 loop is CASSSGLETQYF. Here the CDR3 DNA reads TGTGCCAGCAGTTCCGGGTTGGAGACCCAGTACTTC.

CDR3 coding DNA: TGCGCCAGCAGCCAAGATTATCCGGTAGCGGGGGGGTCCGCCGCGCAGTATTTT. Its protein product is CASSQDYPVAGGSAAQYF. V is TRBV4-3 and J is TRBJ2-3; 11 bases agree with TRBD2. The V and J ends lost 0 bases and 10 bases, in that order; junction bases with no gene match: 15. The germline CDR1 and CDR2 sequences are LGHNA and YSLEER. The CDR3 is made up of 18 amino acids.

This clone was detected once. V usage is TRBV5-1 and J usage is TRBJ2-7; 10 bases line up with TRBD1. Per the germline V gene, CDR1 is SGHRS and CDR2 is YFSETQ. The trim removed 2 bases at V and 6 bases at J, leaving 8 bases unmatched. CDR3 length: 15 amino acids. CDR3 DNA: TGCGCCAGCAGCTTCGTACCGGGACAGGGGACCGAGCAGTACTTC. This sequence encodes CASSFVPGQGTEQYF.

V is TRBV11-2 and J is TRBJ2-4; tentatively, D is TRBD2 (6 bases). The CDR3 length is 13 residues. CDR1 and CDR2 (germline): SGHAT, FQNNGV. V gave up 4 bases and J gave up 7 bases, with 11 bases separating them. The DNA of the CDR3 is TGTGCCAGCAGCTCCCCAGGGAGGAACATTCAGTACTTC. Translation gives CASSSPGRNIQYF. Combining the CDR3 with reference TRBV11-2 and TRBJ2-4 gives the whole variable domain EAGVAQSPRYKIIEKRQSVAFWCNPISGHATLYWYQQILGQGPKLLIQFQNNGVVDDSQLPKDRFSAERLKGVDSTLKIQPAKLEDSAVYLCASSSPGRNIQYFGAGTRLSVL.

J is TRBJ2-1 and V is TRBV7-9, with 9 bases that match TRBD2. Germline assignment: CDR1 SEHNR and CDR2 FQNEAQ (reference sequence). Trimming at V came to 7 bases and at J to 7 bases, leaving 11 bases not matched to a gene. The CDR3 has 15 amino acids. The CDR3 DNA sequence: TGTGCCAGCACCCGGCGGCGGGAGGGTTGGAATGAGCAGTTCTTC. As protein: CASTRRREGWNEQFF. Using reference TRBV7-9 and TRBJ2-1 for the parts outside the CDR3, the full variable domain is DTGVSQNPRHKITKRGQNVTFRCDPISEHNRLYWYRQTLGQGPEFLTYFQNEAQLEKSRLLSDRFSAERPKGSFSTLEIQRTEQGDSAMYLCASTRRREGWNEQFFGPGTRLTVL.

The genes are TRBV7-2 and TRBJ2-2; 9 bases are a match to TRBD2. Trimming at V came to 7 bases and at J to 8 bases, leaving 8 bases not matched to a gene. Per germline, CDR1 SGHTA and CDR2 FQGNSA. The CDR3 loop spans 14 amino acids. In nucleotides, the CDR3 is TGTGCCAGCAAGCTAGCGGGACCCCCGGGGGAGCTGTTTTTT. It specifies CASKLAGPPGELFF.

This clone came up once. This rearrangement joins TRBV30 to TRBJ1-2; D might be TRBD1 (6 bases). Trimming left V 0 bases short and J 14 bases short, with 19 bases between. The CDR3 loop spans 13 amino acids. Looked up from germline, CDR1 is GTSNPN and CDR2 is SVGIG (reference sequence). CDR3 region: CAWSVQGRGESTF. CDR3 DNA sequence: TGTGCCTGGAGTGTACAGGGCAGGGGAGAGTCGACCTTC.

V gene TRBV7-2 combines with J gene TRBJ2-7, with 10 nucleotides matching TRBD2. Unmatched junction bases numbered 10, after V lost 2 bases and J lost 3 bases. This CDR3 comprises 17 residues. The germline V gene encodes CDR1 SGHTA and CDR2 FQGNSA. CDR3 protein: CASSLPPGLAGDYEQYF. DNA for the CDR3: TGTGCCAGCAGCTTACCCCCCGGGCTAGCGGGAGACTACGAGCAGTACTTC. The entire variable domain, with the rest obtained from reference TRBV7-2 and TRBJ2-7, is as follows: GAGVSQSPSNKVTEKGKDVELRCDPISGHTALYWYRQSLGQGLEFLIYFQGNSAPDKSGLPSDRFSAERTGGSVSTLTIQRTQQEDSAVYLCASSLPPGLAGDYEQYFGPGTRLTVT.

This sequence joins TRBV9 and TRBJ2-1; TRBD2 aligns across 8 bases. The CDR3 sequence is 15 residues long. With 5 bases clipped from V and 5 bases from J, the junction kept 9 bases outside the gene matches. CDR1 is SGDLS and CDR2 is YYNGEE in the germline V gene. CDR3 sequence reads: CASSRPGGAHNEQFF. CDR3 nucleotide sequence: TGTGCCAGCAGTCGTCCCGGGGGGGCCCACAATGAGCAGTTCTTC.

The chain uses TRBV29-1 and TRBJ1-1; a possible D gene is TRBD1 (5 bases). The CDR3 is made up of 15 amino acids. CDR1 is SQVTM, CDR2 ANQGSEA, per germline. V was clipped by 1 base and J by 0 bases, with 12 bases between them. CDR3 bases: TGCAGCGTTGAAGCCGCGGGGCAGCTGAACACTGAAGCTTTCTTT. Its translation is CSVEAAGQLNTEAFF.

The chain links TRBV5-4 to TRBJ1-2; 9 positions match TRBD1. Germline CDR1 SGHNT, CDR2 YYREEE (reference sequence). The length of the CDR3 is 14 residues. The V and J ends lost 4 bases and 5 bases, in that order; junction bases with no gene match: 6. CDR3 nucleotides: TGTGCCAGCAGCCCCGGACAGGGGAATTATGGCTACACCTTC. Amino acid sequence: CASSPGQGNYGYTF.